This entry lists 11 T cell receptor beta chains sequenced from one sample in a study of cytotoxic CD8 clonotypes in ibrutinib-treated CLL. Generated by immunoSEQ multiplex PCR, the TCRdb table keeps only in-frame clones and is missing some. The data show some 140,000 clones, around 90% seen once. The sample in question was PBMCs, obtained after 12 months of ibrutinib treatment. These receptors were obtained from a human donor with chronic lymphocytic leukemia.

The rearrangement uses TRBV13 and TRBJ2-7; 9 bases line up with TRBD2. CDR1 is PRHDT and CDR2 is FYEKMQ in the germline V gene (reference sequence). The CDR3 contains 17 residues. The ends lost 5 bases at V and 4 bases at J; junction bases unmatched: 15. DNA of the CDR3: TGTGCCAGCAGCCCTGGTAGGAGGGCGGGAGGGCCTTACGAGCAGTACTTC. Translating it yields CASSPGRRAGGPYEQYF.

This chain joins TRBV27 and TRBJ2-2; D ambiguous. The CDR3 contains 12 residues. Trimming removed 8 bases at V and 4 bases at J, with 8 bases between. Germline loops: CDR1 MNHEY, CDR2 SMNVEV (reference sequence). The CDR3 protein is CASGRLTGELFF. The CDR3, as DNA: TGTGCCAGCGGGCGACTCACCGGGGAGCTGTTTTTT.

This chain joins TRBV18 and TRBJ2-2, with 11 nucleotides matching TRBD1. V gave up 6 bases and J gave up 4 bases; unmatched junction bases: 7. This CDR3 contains 16 residues. Germline CDR1 reads KGHSH; CDR2 reads LQKENI. The CDR3 sequence is CASSCPGQGGTGELFF. The CDR3 region has the DNA TGTGCCAGCTCTTGCCCGGGACAGGGGGGCACCGGGGAGCTGTTTTTT.

CDR3 region: CASTLGGPTAYEQYF. The CDR3 DNA reads as TGTGCCAGCACACTCGGCGGACCGACGGCCTACGAGCAGTACTTC. V usage is TRBV6-1 and J usage is TRBJ2-7, with unresolved D. Deletions cut 7 bases from V and 2 bases from J, with 18 bases between. CDR3 length: 15 residues. Germline assignment: CDR1 MNHNS and CDR2 SASEGT.

The V call is TRBV7-8, the J call TRBJ2-3, with D unresolved. This CDR3 has 12 amino acids. V lost 4 bases and J lost 5, with 7 bases in between. Per germline, CDR1 SGHVS and CDR2 FQNEAQ. Here the CDR3 reads CASSSMGDTQYF. In DNA form, the CDR3 reads TGTGCCAGCAGCTCCATGGGAGATACGCAGTATTTT.

The chain carries TRBV28 and TRBJ1-4; D may be TRBD1 (5 bases). This CDR3 has 14 residues. V was trimmed by 6 bases and J by 11 bases, leaving 19 bases between them. Germline loops: CDR1 MDHEN, CDR2 SYDVKM. The CDR3 DNA follows: TGTGCCAGCAGCCCCCCTGGGGGGGATCGGAAACTGTTTTTT. This codes for CASSPPGGDRKLFF.

This clone was counted between two and nine times. V is TRBV2 and J is TRBJ1-2; D is unresolved. CDR1 is SNHLY, CDR2 FYNNEI, per germline. V lost 5 bases and J lost 8, with 12 bases in between. CDR3 length: 12 amino acids. The CDR3 sequence: CASSPQAQGYTF. CDR3 in DNA: TGTGCCAGCAGTCCTCAGGCACAAGGCTACACCTTC.

The gene calls are TRBV10-3 and TRBJ2-1; 11 bases agree with TRBD2. CDR3 size: 16 residues. Germline-derived CDR1 and CDR2 are ENHRY and SYGVKD. Trimming removed 3 bases from V and 4 bases from J; junction bases left unmatched: 5. CDR3 sequence reads: CAISDRTSGPYNEQFF. Here the CDR3 DNA reads TGTGCCATCAGTGACAGGACTAGCGGGCCTTACAATGAGCAGTTCTTC.

The chain links TRBV9 to TRBJ2-1, with TRBD2 identical over 7 bases. With V trimmed by 4 bases and J by 3 bases, 7 bases remained unmatched. Germline V gene sequence: CDR1 SGDLS, CDR2 YYNGEE. The CDR3 extends over 15 amino acids. CDR3 DNA: TGTGCCAGCAGCCTTGGGACTACCAGCTACAATGAGCAGTTCTTC. Translating gives CASSLGTTSYNEQFF.

This chain connects TRBV7-2 to TRBJ1-3, with 7 nucleotides matching TRBD1. The CDR3 consists of 16 residues. From germline, CDR1 is SGHTA and CDR2 FQGNSA. V trimming: 3 bases; J trimming: 3 bases; junction bases outside the gene matches: 8. CDR3 sequence reads: CASSFSERGLGNTIYF. CDR3 coding DNA: TGTGCCAGCAGCTTTTCCGAGAGGGGGCTTGGAAACACCATATATTTT. The variable domain in full, completed from reference TRBV7-2 and TRBJ1-3, reads GAGVSQSPSNKVTEKGKDVELRCDPISGHTALYWYRQSLGQGLEFLIYFQGNSAPDKSGLPSDRFSAERTGGSVSTLTIQRTQQEDSAVYLCASSFSERGLGNTIYFGEGSWLTVV.

V usage is TRBV10-3 and J usage is TRBJ2-7; D possibly corresponds to TRBD1 (6 bases). The length of the CDR3 is 16 residues. Per the germline V gene, CDR1 is ENHRY and CDR2 is SYGVKD. Trimming removed 0 bases at V and 0 bases at J, with 12 bases between. CDR3 residues: CAISESHSTGSYEQYF. As DNA, the CDR3 is TGTGCCATCAGTGAGTCCCACTCGACAGGCTCCTACGAGCAGTACTTC.